Below, 5 T cell receptor beta chains from the same sample are listed, as sequenced in a study of blood T cell repertoires in COVID-19. The method was immunoSEQ multiplex PCR; TCRdb's version includes in-frame clones alone and lacks a portion of them. The sample contains around 130,000 clones, roughly 78% of which appear only once. The sequenced sample consisted of peripheral blood. These receptors were obtained from a man aged 60 to 75 with active or convalescent COVID-19.

The V and J genes are TRBV10-3 and TRBJ1-1, with D maybe TRBD1 (6 bases). V lost 10 bases to trimming and J lost 4 bases, with 13 bases between them. There are 12 residues in the CDR3. Germline-derived CDR1 and CDR2 are ENHRY and SYGVKD. The CDR3 DNA follows: TGTGCCAGCCCCAGGGGAAGCACTGAAGCTTTCTTT. It specifies CASPRGSTEAFF.

The J gene is TRBJ1-1, the V gene TRBV9; no clear D. The V and J ends lost 0 bases and 0 bases respectively, with 9 bases between them. This CDR3 region has 15 residues. Germline CDR1 reads SGDLS; CDR2 reads YYNGEE. CDR3: CASSVVGSMNTEAFF. In nucleotides, the CDR3 is TGTGCCAGCAGCGTAGTCGGGAGTATGAACACTGAAGCTTTCTTT.

The chain has TRBV6-5 and TRBJ1-1; no clear D gene. CDR1 and CDR2 from the germline V gene are MNHEY and SVGAGI. This CDR3 spans 14 amino acids. The V end was cut by 6 bases, the J end by 10 bases, with 21 bases between. The CDR3 sequence: CASSRWTAESGAFF. The CDR3 nucleotides are TGTGCCAGCAGCCGTTGGACCGCCGAAAGCGGAGCTTTCTTT.

The V and J genes are TRBV5-4 and TRBJ1-2; tentative D call: TRBD1 (6 bases). The CDR3 loop spans 14 amino acids. Germline V gene sequence: CDR1 SGHNT, CDR2 YYREEE (reference sequence). V was shortened by 4 bases and J by 8 bases, with 18 bases between the two germline ends. This CDR3 reads CASSLTGPGRGYTF. CDR3 DNA sequence: TGTGCCAGCAGCCTAACAGGGCCCGGGCGCGGCTACACCTTC.

V is TRBV5-1 and J is TRBJ2-3; TRBD2 matches at 14 bases. Germline V gene data show CDR1 as SGHRS and CDR2 as YFSETQ. J lost 1 base, V lost 4 bases, and 14 bases had no gene match. The CDR3 is made up of 20 amino acids. CDR3 sequence: CASSVGTSGRSYVGTDTQYF. In DNA form, the CDR3 reads TGCGCCAGCAGCGTGGGGACTAGCGGGAGATCATACGTGGGCACAGATACGCAGTATTTT.